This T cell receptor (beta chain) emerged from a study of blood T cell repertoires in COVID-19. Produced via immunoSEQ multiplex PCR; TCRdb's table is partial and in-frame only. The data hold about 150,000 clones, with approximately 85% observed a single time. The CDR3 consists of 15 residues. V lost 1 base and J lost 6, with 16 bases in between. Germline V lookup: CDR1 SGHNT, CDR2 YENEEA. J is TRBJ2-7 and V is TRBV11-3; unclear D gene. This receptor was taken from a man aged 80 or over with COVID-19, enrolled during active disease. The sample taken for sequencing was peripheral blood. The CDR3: CASSLAVSGLSEQYF. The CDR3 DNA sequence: TGTGCCAGCAGCTTAGCGGTCTCAGGTCTCAGCGAGCAGTACTTC.